A single sample is the source of the 19 T cell receptor beta chains below, sequenced in a study of CD8 T cells in Susac syndrome. After extraction with the RNeasy kit, roughly 0.5 to 1 ug of the RNA was reverse transcribed using random hexamers. TCRdb ran MiXCR on the immunoSEQ multiplex PCR reads and lists one entry per CDR3 protein. The repertoire holds 110,000 to 150,000 distinct CDR3 sequences, with 94% as singletons. The sample comprised CD8+ T cells from PBMCs. All receptors come from a human donor in good health.

This clonotype has a handful of counts. The chain is built from TRBV7-9 and TRBJ2-6; 8 nucleotides match TRBD1. The CDR3 consists of 18 residues. Looked up from germline, CDR1 is SEHNR and CDR2 is FQNEAQ (reference sequence). V dropped 5 bases and J dropped 2; count of bases not matched to a gene: 11. CDR3 in amino acids: CASSEDDRGRPGANVLTF. The CDR3 region has the DNA TGTGCCAGCAGCGAGGACGACAGGGGAAGGCCTGGGGCCAACGTCCTGACTTTC. The full variable domain, rest sourced from reference TRBV7-9 and TRBJ2-6, is DTGVSQNPRHKITKRGQNVTFRCDPISEHNRLYWYRQTLGQGPEFLTYFQNEAQLEKSRLLSDRFSAERPKGSFSTLEIQRTEQGDSAMYLCASSEDDRGRPGANVLTFGAGSRLTVL.

The rearrangement uses TRBV4-2 and TRBJ2-1, with D unresolved. The ends were cut back, 3 bases at V and 9 bases at J, with 18 bases in the middle. The germline CDR1 and CDR2 sequences are LGHNA and YNFKEQ. CDR3 length: 15 residues. The CDR3 DNA follows: TGTGCCAGCAGCCAGGATGACCCTTACAATAGTGAGCAGTTCTTC. It codes for CASSQDDPYNSEQFF.

The chain links TRBV3-1 to TRBJ1-5, with 8 positions matching TRBD1. CDR1 and CDR2 (germline): LGHDT, YNNKEL (reference sequence). V shed 6 bases, J shed 7 bases, and the junction held 8 bases outside the gene matches. This CDR3 is 14 amino acids long. The CDR3: CASSPGTGIQPQHF. The CDR3, as DNA: TGTGCCAGCAGTCCCGGGACAGGTATCCAGCCCCAGCATTTT.

The chain has TRBV28 and TRBJ2-1, with no clear D. CDR3 size: 15 residues. In germline, CDR1 is MDHEN, CDR2 SYDVKM. V was pared by 8 bases and J by 7 bases, with 21 bases between. CDR3 in amino acids: CASSLRAVLRNEQFF. The CDR3 DNA reads TGTGCCAGCTCCCTAAGGGCGGTCTTACGGAATGAGCAGTTCTTC.

The V and J genes are TRBV25-1 and TRBJ2-7; TRBD1 matches 8 bases. The CDR3 totals 13 residues. The trim removed 2 bases at V and 5 bases at J, leaving 2 bases unmatched. CDR1 and CDR2 (germline): MGHDK, SYGVNS. CDR3 DNA sequence: TGTGCCAGCAGTGAAAGACAGGGGAACGAGCAGTACTTC. Translating it yields CASSERQGNEQYF.

The chain employs TRBV5-6 and TRBJ2-7, with D perhaps TRBD2 (6 bases). Trimming pared 0 bases from V and 4 bases from J, leaving 11 bases between. The CDR3 extends over 14 amino acids. The germline V gene has CDR1 SGHDT and CDR2 YYEEEE. The CDR3 region has the DNA TGTGCCAGCAGCTTGGCGGGGGAGCTTTACGAGCAGTACTTC. The encoded protein is CASSLAGELYEQYF.

The chain employs TRBV27 and TRBJ2-2, with a weak D call TRBD2 (6 bases). The V end lost 3 bases, the J end lost 10 bases, and 9 bases lay between the germline ends. The CDR3 runs to 12 residues. Germline CDR1 is MNHEY and CDR2 is SMNVEV (reference sequence). The CDR3 sequence: CASSFGGPELFF. The CDR3 nucleotides are TGTGCCAGCAGTTTTGGAGGGCCGGAGCTGTTTTTT.

J is TRBJ2-2 and V is TRBV6-2 or TRBV6-3; 7 bases line up with TRBD2. CDR1 MNHEY and CDR2 SVGEGT come from the germline V gene. Germline trimming cut 5 bases from V and 3 bases from J; bases unmatched to any gene: 12. The CDR3 consists of 17 residues. CDR3 residues: CASSPPRASGYTGELFF. The CDR3 DNA reads as TGTGCCAGCAGTCCCCCAAGGGCTAGCGGATACACCGGGGAGCTGTTTTTT.

The chain recombines TRBV7-9 with TRBJ2-5, with 9 bases lining up with TRBD2. Unmatched junction bases numbered 3, after V lost 5 bases and J lost 5 bases. The germline V gene has CDR1 SEHNR and CDR2 FQNEAQ (reference sequence). This CDR3 region has 13 residues. The CDR3 spells CASSPAGGETQYF. As DNA, the CDR3 is TGTGCCAGCAGCCCAGCGGGAGGCGAGACCCAGTACTTC.

V usage is TRBV4-1 and J usage is TRBJ2-7; 8 bases line up with TRBD1. V shed 1 base and J 3 bases; nucleotides not matched to a gene: 5. Germline lookup yields CDR1 MGHRA and CDR2 YSYEKL. The CDR3 length is 15 residues. This CDR3 reads CASSQGIGQGYEQYF. DNA for the CDR3: TGCGCCAGCAGCCAAGGGATCGGACAGGGCTACGAGCAGTACTTC.

This sequence joins TRBV20-1 and TRBJ2-7; D possibly matches TRBD1 or TRBD2 (5 bases each). Per the germline V gene, CDR1 is DFQATT and CDR2 is SNEGSKA (reference sequence). CDR3 length: 13 amino acids. Trimming left V 5 bases short and J 4 bases short, with 15 bases between. The CDR3 sequence is CSASGTAVYEQYF. The CDR3 coding sequence is TGCAGTGCTTCCGGGACGGCTGTATACGAGCAGTACTTC.

This clonotype was picked up one time. The gene calls are TRBV28 and TRBJ2-3, with 14 bases identical to TRBD2. The trim removed 4 bases at V and 6 bases at J, leaving 6 bases unmatched. Germline lookup yields CDR1 MDHEN and CDR2 SYDVKM. The CDR3 has 16 residues. The CDR3 coding sequence is TGTGCCAGCAGTTCCTCGGGACTAGCGGGAGCCGATACGCAGTATTTT. Translation: CASSSSGLAGADTQYF.

The chain combines TRBV9 with TRBJ1-1; D is perhaps TRBD1 (5 bases). Germline CDR1 reads SGDLS; CDR2 reads YYNGEE. V lost 0 bases, J lost 3 bases, and 6 bases lay in between. There are 13 residues in the CDR3. CDR3 region: CASSVVTDTEAFF. The CDR3 nucleotides are TGTGCCAGCAGCGTAGTGACAGACACTGAAGCTTTCTTT.

The J gene is TRBJ2-5, the V gene TRBV3-1; D gene unclear. Trimming cost V 5 bases and J 5 bases, with 15 bases left between them. The length of the CDR3 is 14 residues. From germline, CDR1 is LGHDT and CDR2 YNNKEL (reference sequence). In DNA form, the CDR3 reads TGTGCCAGCAGCGCCGCCCCCGAAGACGAGACCCAGTACTTC. Protein: CASSAAPEDETQYF.

Only one count was recorded for this clonotype. This sequence joins TRBV12-3 or TRBV12-4 and TRBJ2-2; D is unclear. The germline V and J ends were trimmed by 7 bases and 7 bases, with 7 bases remaining between them. The CDR3 runs to 11 residues. The CDR3 loop is CASNAFGELFF. The CDR3 region has the DNA TGTGCCAGCAATGCTTTCGGGGAGCTGTTTTTT.

V gene TRBV20-1 combines with J gene TRBJ2-7, with D maybe TRBD2 (6 bases). Germline-derived CDR1 and CDR2 are DFQATT and SNEGSKA (reference sequence). V was cut by 5 bases and J by 1 base, with 18 bases left in between. The CDR3 sequence is 15 residues long. DNA of the CDR3: TGCAGTGCTGGACAAACCGGGACTCAGTCCTACGAGCAGTACTTC. Translation: CSAGQTGTQSYEQYF.

The genes are TRBV28 and TRBJ2-1; TRBD2 is a possible D gene (5 bases). The germline V gene encodes CDR1 MDHEN and CDR2 SYDVKM. This CDR3 spans 17 amino acids. The V and J ends lost 6 bases and 0 bases respectively, with 18 bases between them. The CDR3 nucleotides read TGTGCCAGCAGCCCCCTCTTGGAGGTCCGCTCCTACAATGAGCAGTTCTTC. Translation: CASSPLLEVRSYNEQFF.

The CDR3 DNA reads as TGTGCCAGCAGCTTGACGGGACAGGGGGCGAACACCGGGGAGCTGTTTTTT. Translated, it gives CASSLTGQGANTGELFF. The chain links TRBV11-2 to TRBJ2-2, with 11 nucleotides matching TRBD1. The germline V gene has CDR1 SGHAT and CDR2 FQNNGV. V trimming: 3 bases; J trimming: 0 bases; junction bases outside the gene matches: 3. The CDR3 totals 17 residues. Full variable domain (outside the CDR3, taken from reference TRBV11-2 and TRBJ2-2): EAGVAQSPRYKIIEKRQSVAFWCNPISGHATLYWYQQILGQGPKLLIQFQNNGVVDDSQLPKDRFSAERLKGVDSTLKIQPAKLEDSAVYLCASSLTGQGANTGELFFGEGSRLTVL.

The chain links TRBV29-1 to TRBJ2-2; either TRBD1 or TRBD2 may fit D (5 bases each). Germline CDR1 SQVTM, CDR2 ANQGSEA. The CDR3 has 14 residues. V was shortened by 4 bases and J by 2 bases, with 11 bases between the two germline ends. CDR3 protein: CSVAGTVNTGELFF. The CDR3 region has the DNA TGCAGCGTTGCCGGGACGGTAAACACCGGGGAGCTGTTTTTT.